This record concerns one TCR beta chain sequence. Its antigen is unknown. This sample was included in a study of OX40 agonist ivuxolimab in advanced cancers. The data were produced by immunoSEQ multiplex PCR, yet TCRdb's version contains in-frame clones alone and is incomplete. The table has 76,000 or so clones, about 89% seen once. At baseline, cycle 4 day 1, and cycle 7 day 1, blood was sampled. Study-wide points: The specificity for antigen of the expanded peripheral T cells was not determined.

The germline CDR1 and CDR2 sequences are KGHSH and LQKENI. The V gene lost 4 bases and the J gene lost 2 bases, with 9 bases spanning the gap. The CDR3 runs to 13 residues. V is TRBV18 and J is TRBJ2-7, with D perhaps assigned TRBD1 or TRBD2 (5 bases each). The sequence was collected from an adult with an advanced solid tumor such as melanoma, head and neck, liver or kidney cancer. The sequences come from CD4+ or CD8+ T cells sorted from blood, collected in a trial of the OX40 agonist ivuxolimab. The CDR3 here is CASSRDPTYEQYF. The CDR3 DNA follows: TGTGCCAGCTCACGGGACCCCACCTACGAGCAGTACTTC.